The rows below give T cell receptor beta chains drawn from one sample of a study of OX40 agonist ivuxolimab in advanced cancers. Using immunoSEQ multiplex PCR, the repertoire was profiled, and TCRdb retains in-frame clones only, with some absent. The data show about 19,000 clones, roughly four fifths seen once. The input for sequencing was CD4+ or CD8+ T cells sorted from blood, taken in a trial of the OX40 agonist ivuxolimab. These receptors were collected from an adult with an advanced solid tumor such as melanoma, head and neck, liver or kidney cancer. Both conserved end residues are part of each CDR3. Each record gives: clone size, D gene, J gene, V gene, CDR3 protein, CDR3 DNA. The D gene is left open where the match is weak. Part of the rows lack a size; the others show once, few, many or a class for expanded clones.

- | - | TRBJ2-7 | TRBV28 | CASSTGSEQYF | TGTGCCAGCAGTACCGGGAGCGAGCAGTACTTC
- | TRBD2 | TRBJ2-7 | TRBV5-4 | CAGTLRGRTSGVFYEQYF | TGTGCCGGGACCTTGAGGGGGCGGACTAGCGGGGTTTTCTACGAGCAGTACTTC
- | - | TRBJ2-1 | TRBV18 | CASSPLEGYEQFF | TGTGCCAGCTCACCACTGGAGGGGTATGAGCAGTTCTTC
- | - | TRBJ1-4 | TRBV19 | CASSTGTATNEKLFF | TGTGCCAGTAGTACCGGGACGGCCACTAATGAAAAACTGTTTTTT
- | - | TRBJ2-1 | TRBV6-6 | CASSYRSGDEQFF | TGTGCCAGCAGTTACCGATCGGGGGATGAGCAGTTCTTC
- | TRBD2 | TRBJ2-3 | TRBV7-3 | CASSPLAGGGADTQYF | TGTGCCAGCAGCCCTCTAGCGGGAGGGGGGGCAGATACGCAGTATTTT
- | - | TRBJ1-3 | TRBV27 | CASSFRQPSGNTIYF | TGTGCCAGCAGTTTCAGACAGCCCTCTGGAAACACCATATATTTT
- | - | TRBJ2-7 | TRBV5-6 | CASSLSAVGPGYEQYF | TGTGCCAGCAGCTTGTCGGCCGTGGGCCCAGGATACGAGCAGTACTTC
- | - | TRBJ2-7 | TRBV11-1 | CASSFGTFGSYEQYF | TGTGCCAGCAGCTTTGGGACTTTTGGTTCCTACGAGCAGTACTTC
few | - | TRBJ1-2 | TRBV7-2 | CASSQQEHYGYTF | TGTGCCAGCAGTCAACAGGAGCACTATGGCTACACCTTC